This T cell receptor beta chain was sequenced during a study of cytomegalovirus exposure and HLA in healthy donors. J gave up 1 base and V 3 bases, and 5 bases lay outside the gene matches. The CDR3 extends over 15 amino acids. CDR1 is KGHSH and CDR2 is LQKENI in the germline V gene. The PCR had 60 Vbeta and 13 Jbeta primers. Sequenced by immunoSEQ multiplex PCR; TCRdb stores in-frame clones only, minus some. The repertoire holds over 70,000 clones, with about 67% as singletons. The sample holds one count of this clone. The material sequenced was PBMCs. The chain employs TRBV18 and TRBJ1-1; 7 positions agree with TRBD1. This clonotype was sampled from a human donor in good health. CDR3 in DNA: TGTGCCAGCTCACCCCAAACAGGGGAGAACACTGAAGCTTTCTTT. It codes for CASSPQTGENTEAFF.